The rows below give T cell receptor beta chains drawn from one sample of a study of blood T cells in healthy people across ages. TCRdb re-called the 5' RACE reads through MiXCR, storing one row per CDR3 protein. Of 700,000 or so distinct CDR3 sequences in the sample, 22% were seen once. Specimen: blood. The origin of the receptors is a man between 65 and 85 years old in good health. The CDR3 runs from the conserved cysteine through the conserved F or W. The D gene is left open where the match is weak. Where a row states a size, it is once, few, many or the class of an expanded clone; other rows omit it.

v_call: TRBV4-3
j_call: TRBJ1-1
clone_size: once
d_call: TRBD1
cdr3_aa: CASSQIRTGFVAEAFF
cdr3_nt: TGCGCCAGCAGCCAGATAAGGACAGGGTTTGTCGCTGAAGCTTTCTTT

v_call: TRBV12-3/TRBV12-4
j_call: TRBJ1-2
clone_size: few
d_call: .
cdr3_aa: CASSLGWVDYGYTF
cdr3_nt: TGTGCCAGCAGTTTGGGATGGGTGGACTATGGCTACACCTTC

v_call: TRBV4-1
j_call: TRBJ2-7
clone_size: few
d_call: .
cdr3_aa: CASSQEEAGTFEQYF
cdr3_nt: TGCGCCAGCAGCCAAGAAGAGGCAGGGACCTTTGAGCAGTACTTC

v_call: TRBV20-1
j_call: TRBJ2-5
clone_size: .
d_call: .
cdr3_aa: CSARPSWGFQETQYF
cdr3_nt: TGCAGTGCAAGACCCAGTTGGGGCTTCCAAGAGACCCAGTACTTC

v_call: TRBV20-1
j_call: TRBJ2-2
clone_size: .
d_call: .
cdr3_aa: CSAREVGTGELFF
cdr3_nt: TGCAGTGCTAGGGAGGTCGGGACCGGGGAGCTGTTTTTT

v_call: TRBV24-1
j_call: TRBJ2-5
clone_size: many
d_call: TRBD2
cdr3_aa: CATSDFRGVVETQYF
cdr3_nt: TGTGCCACCAGTGATTTTCGGGGGGTTGTGGAGACCCAGTACTTC

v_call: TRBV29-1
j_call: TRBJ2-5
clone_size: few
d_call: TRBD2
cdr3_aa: CSVEGLAGVETQYF
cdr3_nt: TGCAGCGTTGAAGGACTAGCGGGGGTAGAGACCCAGTACTTC

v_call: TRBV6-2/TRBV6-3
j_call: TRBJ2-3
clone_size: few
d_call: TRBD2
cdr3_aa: CASSYSSGRLRTDTQYF
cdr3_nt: TGTGCCAGCAGTTACTCGAGCGGGAGGCTTCGCACAGATACGCAGTATTTT

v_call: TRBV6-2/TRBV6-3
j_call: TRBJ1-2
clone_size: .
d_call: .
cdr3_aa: CASSYAAGTNYGYTF
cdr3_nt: TGTGCCAGCAGTTACGCTGCAGGGACTAACTATGGCTACACCTTC

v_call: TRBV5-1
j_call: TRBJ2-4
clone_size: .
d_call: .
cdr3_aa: CASSPLGVNIQYF
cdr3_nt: TGCGCCAGCAGCCCTTTGGGGGTGAACATTCAGTACTTC

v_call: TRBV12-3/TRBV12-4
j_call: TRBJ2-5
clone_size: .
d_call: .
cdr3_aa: CVSSADDAETQYF
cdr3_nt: TGTGTCAGCAGTGCCGACGACGCGGAGACCCAGTACTTC

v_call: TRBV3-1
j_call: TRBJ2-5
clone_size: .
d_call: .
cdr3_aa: CASSATRQERTQYF
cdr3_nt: TGTGCCAGCAGCGCTACAAGACAGGAACGGACCCAGTACTTC

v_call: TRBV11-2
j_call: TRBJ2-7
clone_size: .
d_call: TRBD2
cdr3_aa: CASSTGLAAYEQYF
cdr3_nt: TGTGCCAGCAGCACGGGACTAGCGGCCTACGAGCAGTACTTC

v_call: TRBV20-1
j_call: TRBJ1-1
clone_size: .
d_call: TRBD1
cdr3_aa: CRADREVEAFF
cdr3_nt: TGCAGGGCGGACAGGGAGGTTGAAGCTTTCTTT

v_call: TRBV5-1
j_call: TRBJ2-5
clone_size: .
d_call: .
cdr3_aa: CASSSDFQETQYF
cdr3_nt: TGCGCCAGCAGCTCGGACTTCCAAGAGACCCAGTACTTC

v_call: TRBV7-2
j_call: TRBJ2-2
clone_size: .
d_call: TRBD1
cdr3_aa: CASSEDRGLGELFF
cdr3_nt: TGTGCCAGCAGTGAGGACAGGGGACTAGGGGAGCTGTTTTTT

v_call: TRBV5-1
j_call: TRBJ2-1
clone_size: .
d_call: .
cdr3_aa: CASSQRADNEQFF
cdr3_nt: TGCGCCAGCAGCCAGAGGGCCGACAATGAGCAGTTCTTC

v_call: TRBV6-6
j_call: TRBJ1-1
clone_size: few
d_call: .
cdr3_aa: CASRRGGRMNTEAFF
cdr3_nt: TGTGCCAGCAGGAGGGGGGGAAGGATGAACACTGAAGCTTTCTTT

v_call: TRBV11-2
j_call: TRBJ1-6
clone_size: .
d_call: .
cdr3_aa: CASSLKEQGRDSPLHF
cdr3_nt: TGTGCCAGCAGCTTAAAGGAGCAGGGTCGGGATTCACCCCTCCACTTT

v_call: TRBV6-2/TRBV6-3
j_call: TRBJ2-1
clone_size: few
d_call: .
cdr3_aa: CASSWGSYNEQFF
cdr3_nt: TGTGCCAGCAGTTGGGGGTCCTACAATGAGCAGTTCTTC

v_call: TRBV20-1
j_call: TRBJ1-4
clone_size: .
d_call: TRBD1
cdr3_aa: CSARAGTGWGKLFF
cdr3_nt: TGCAGTGCTAGGGCCGGGACAGGATGGGGGAAACTGTTTTTT

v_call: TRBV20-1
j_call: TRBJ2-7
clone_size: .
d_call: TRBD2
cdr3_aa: CSASPPSGGAREQYF
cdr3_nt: TGCAGTGCTAGTCCCCCTAGCGGGGGGGCGAGGGAGCAGTACTTC

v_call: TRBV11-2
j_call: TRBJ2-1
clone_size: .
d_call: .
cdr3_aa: CASIHGRAGYNEQFF
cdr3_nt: TGTGCCAGCATCCACGGACGAGCGGGTTACAATGAGCAGTTCTTC

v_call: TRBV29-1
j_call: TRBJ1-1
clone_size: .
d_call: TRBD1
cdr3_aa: CSFGTGPEAFF
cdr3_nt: TGCAGCTTCGGGACAGGGCCTGAAGCTTTCTTT

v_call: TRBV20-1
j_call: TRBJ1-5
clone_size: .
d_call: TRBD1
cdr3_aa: CSALTRQGSNQPQHF
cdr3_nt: TGCAGTGCTCTCACTCGACAGGGGAGCAATCAGCCCCAGCATTTT

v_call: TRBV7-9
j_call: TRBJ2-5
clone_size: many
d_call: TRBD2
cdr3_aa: CASSLAGGRETQYF
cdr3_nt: TGTGCCAGCAGCTTAGCGGGAGGGAGAGAGACCCAGTACTTC

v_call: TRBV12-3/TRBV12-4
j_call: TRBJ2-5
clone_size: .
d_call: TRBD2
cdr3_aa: CASSRSSGGTQETQYF
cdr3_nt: TGTGCCAGCAGCCGTTCTAGCGGGGGGACCCAAGAGACCCAGTACTTC

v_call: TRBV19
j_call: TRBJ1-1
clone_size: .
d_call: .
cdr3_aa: CASKTSGLRGTEAFF
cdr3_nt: TGTGCCAGCAAAACATCGGGTCTGAGGGGAACTGAAGCTTTCTTT

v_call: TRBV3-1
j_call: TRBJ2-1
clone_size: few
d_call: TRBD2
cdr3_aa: CASSQEGLAGGNEQFF
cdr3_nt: TGTGCCAGCAGCCAAGAAGGGCTAGCGGGAGGTAATGAGCAGTTCTTC

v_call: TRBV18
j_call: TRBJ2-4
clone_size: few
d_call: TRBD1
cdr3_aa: CASSPPDRGYIQYF
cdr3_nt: TGTGCCAGCTCACCACCGGACAGGGGATACATTCAGTACTTC

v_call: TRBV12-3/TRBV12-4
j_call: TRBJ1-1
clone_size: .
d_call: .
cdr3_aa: CASSLGRAGEAFF
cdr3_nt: TGTGCCAGCAGTCTTGGACGGGCCGGAGAAGCTTTCTTT

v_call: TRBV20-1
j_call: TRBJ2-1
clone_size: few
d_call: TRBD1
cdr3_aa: CSARDGQGGGNEQFF
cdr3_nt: TGCAGTGCTAGAGACGGACAGGGAGGAGGTAATGAGCAGTTCTTC

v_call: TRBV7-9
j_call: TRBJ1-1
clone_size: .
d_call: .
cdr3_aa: CASSLRAATNTEAFF
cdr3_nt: TGTGCCAGCAGCTTAAGGGCAGCGACGAACACTGAAGCTTTCTTT

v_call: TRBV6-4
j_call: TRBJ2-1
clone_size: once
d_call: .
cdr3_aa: CASSEAEGPRGEQFF
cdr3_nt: TGTGCCAGCAGTGAAGCAGAGGGGCCTAGGGGTGAGCAGTTCTTC